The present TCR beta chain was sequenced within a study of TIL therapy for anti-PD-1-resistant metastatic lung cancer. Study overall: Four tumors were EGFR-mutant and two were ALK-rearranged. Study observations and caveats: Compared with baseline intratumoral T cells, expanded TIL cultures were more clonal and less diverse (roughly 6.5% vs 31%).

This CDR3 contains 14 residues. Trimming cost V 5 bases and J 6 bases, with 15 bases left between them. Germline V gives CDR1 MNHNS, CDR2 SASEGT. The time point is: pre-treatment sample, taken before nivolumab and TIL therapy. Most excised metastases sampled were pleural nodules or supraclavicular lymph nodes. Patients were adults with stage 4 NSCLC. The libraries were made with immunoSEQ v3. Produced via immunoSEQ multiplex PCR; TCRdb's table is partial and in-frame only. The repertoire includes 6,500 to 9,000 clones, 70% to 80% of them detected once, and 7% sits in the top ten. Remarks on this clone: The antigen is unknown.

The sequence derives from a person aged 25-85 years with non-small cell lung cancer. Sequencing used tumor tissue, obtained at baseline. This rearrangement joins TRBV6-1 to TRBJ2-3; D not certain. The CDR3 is CASSKKDGWDTQYF. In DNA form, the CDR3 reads TGTGCCAGCAGTAAAAAGGATGGGTGGGATACGCAGTATTTT.